This TCR beta chain stems from a study of a mutant IDH1 vaccine in newly diagnosed glioma. As for the study in general: The patients were given eight vaccinations, one each in weeks 1, 3, 5, 7, 11, 15, 19 and 23. With temozolomide cycles, or 4-6 weeks after radiotherapy alone, vaccination was started. The treated group averaged approximately 42 years old and was around 60% male, roughly 40% female.

Time point denoted: week 11, during vaccination. Topical imiquimod was applied with each vaccine dose, which held 300 ug of mutant IDH1 20-mer peptide. TCRdb's table, derived via immunoSEQ multiplex PCR, lists solely in-frame clones and lacks some. The sample carries tens of thousands of clones, more than 80% recorded once. Trimming pared 5 bases from V and 0 bases from J, leaving 14 bases between. Germline CDR1 SNHLY, CDR2 FYNNEI. The length of the CDR3 is 15 residues. A note on this clone: The antigen is unknown.

This sequence originates from a man aged 25 to 40 with glioma. The chain is built from TRBV2 and TRBJ2-7, with D perhaps matching TRBD1 or TRBD2 (6 bases each). Sequenced material: PBMCs, taken from a glioma patient whose treatment included an IDH1 peptide vaccine. The CDR3 DNA reads as TGTGCCAGCAGTAAGTACAGGGACTTCTCCTACGAGCAGTACTTC. The encoded protein is CASSKYRDFSYEQYF.